This entry lists 20 T cell receptor beta chains sequenced from one sample in a study of molecular identifiers for immune sequencing clone quantification. Via MiXCR, TCRdb re-called the PCR reads, giving one row per CDR3 protein. The table has 60,000 to 75,000 distinct CDR3 sequences, under 20% seen once. The specimen was naive CD8+ T cells from blood, with Jurkat cell RNA spiked in. Sample subset: FACS-sorted CD8+CD4-CCR7+CD45RA+ naive T cells. The receptors here all came from a human donor in good health. Some libraries in this study had Jurkat cell RNA spiked in.

This clonotype was counted ten times or more. This chain connects TRBV2 to TRBJ2-3; 8 bases align to TRBD2. Looked up from germline, CDR1 is SNHLY and CDR2 is FYNNEI. The CDR3 length is 14 residues. After removal of 6 bases from V and 4 bases from J, the junction contained 6 bases not matched to a gene. The CDR3 region has the DNA TGTGCCAGCAGCTCGGGGGGGGGAGCAGATACGCAGTATTTT. Translated: CASSSGGGADTQYF. The full variable domain, in which reference TRBV2 and TRBJ2-3 provide the parts outside the CDR3, is EPEVTQTPSHQVTQMGQEVILRCVPISNHLYFYWYRQILGQKVEFLVSFYNNEISEKSEIFDDQFSVERPDGSNFTLKIRSTKLEDSAMYFCASSSGGGADTQYFGPGTRLTVL.

The V call is TRBV11-2, the J call TRBJ2-3; the D is unclear. Germline V gives CDR1 SGHAT, CDR2 FQNNGV. Trimming shortened V by 5 bases and J by 2 bases, and 11 bases separated the two germline ends. The CDR3 loop spans 14 amino acids. The CDR3: CASSGITSTDTQYF. The DNA for the CDR3 is TGTGCCAGCAGCGGAATAACCTCCACAGATACGCAGTATTTT.

This clonotype was counted many times. The chain has TRBV28 and TRBJ1-1; D possibly corresponds to TRBD1 (5 bases). Germline-derived CDR1 and CDR2 are MDHEN and SYDVKM. Trimming stripped 3 bases from V and 5 bases from J, with 13 bases between. This CDR3 contains 14 residues. DNA for the CDR3: TGTGCCAGCAGTTTCGGGGGGGAGGGGACTGAAGCTTTCTTT. This translates into CASSFGGEGTEAFF.

This clonotype was counted only a few times. The chain couples TRBV5-5 to TRBJ2-1; 8 nucleotides agree with TRBD1. After removal of 4 bases from V and 4 bases from J, the junction contained 4 bases not matched to a gene. CDR1 and CDR2 from the germline V gene are SGHKS and YYEKEE (reference sequence). The CDR3 is made up of 14 amino acids. CDR3 DNA: TGTGCCAGCAGCCCGGGACAGGATTACAATGAGCAGTTCTTC. Amino acid sequence: CASSPGQDYNEQFF.

This chain connects TRBV6-5 to TRBJ1-2, with 8 bases matching TRBD1. The CDR3 spans 14 residues. J was trimmed by 2 bases and V by 3 bases; bases with no gene match: 2. Germline values: CDR1 MNHEY, CDR2 SVGAGI. CDR3: CASSYQGANYGYTF. Here the CDR3 DNA reads TGTGCCAGCAGTTATCAGGGGGCAAACTATGGCTACACCTTC.

This clonotype was observed many times. CDR3: CASSFPNTGELFF. CDR3 DNA sequence: TGTGCCAGCAGTTTTCCGAACACCGGGGAGCTGTTTTTT. The chain links TRBV27 to TRBJ2-2; D call uncertain. The germline V and J ends were trimmed by 3 bases and 0 bases, with 2 bases remaining between them. The CDR3 is made up of 13 amino acids. CDR1 and CDR2 (germline): MNHEY, SMNVEV (reference sequence).

The table lists this clonotype with a few counts. V gene TRBV6-6 combines with J gene TRBJ2-2; D is unclear. CDR3 size: 16 residues. From germline, CDR1 is MNHNY and CDR2 SVGAGI (reference sequence). V dropped 2 bases and J dropped 1 base, with 11 bases sitting between them. The CDR3 coding sequence is TGTGCCAGCAGTTACCCTCCCACCCTGAACACCGGGGAGCTGTTTTTT. Translated, it gives CASSYPPTLNTGELFF.

This clonotype was seen ten or more times. This rearrangement joins TRBV27 to TRBJ1-1, with D tentatively TRBD1 (5 bases). V was clipped by 5 bases and J by 3 bases, with 13 bases between them. CDR3 length equals 14 residues. Germline CDR1 is MNHEY and CDR2 is SMNVEV (reference sequence). CDR3 sequence: CASSTGTFHTEAFF. The CDR3, as DNA: TGTGCCAGCAGTACCGGGACGTTCCACACTGAAGCTTTCTTT.

The table lists this clonotype with a few counts. The genes are TRBV24-1 and TRBJ2-1; D gene ambiguous. The V gene's germline CDR1 is KGHDR and CDR2 SFDVKD. The CDR3 loop spans 17 amino acids. Trimming shortened V by 7 bases and J by 2 bases, and 20 bases separated the two germline ends. The CDR3 loop reads CATSGDRGFRPYNEQFF. CDR3 DNA: TGTGCCACCAGCGGAGACCGTGGCTTTCGGCCCTACAATGAGCAGTTCTTC.

Concerning this clonotype itself: This may be a read error, as it is one base from a much larger clone. The chain has TRBV4-3 and TRBJ2-1; the D gene is possibly TRBD2 (5 bases). The germline CDR1 and CDR2 sequences are LGHNA and YSLEER. The CDR3 consists of 14 residues. Between the trimmed V and J ends, which lost 0 bases and 8 bases, there was a span of 11 bases. In DNA form, the CDR3 reads TGCGCCAGCAGCCAAGAGAGGGTTTCCCATGAGCAGTTCTTC. Protein: CASSQERVSHEQFF.

Note on this clonotype: A much larger clone differs by one base, so this may be a read error. V is TRBV27 and J is TRBJ2-3; 9 nucleotides line up with TRBD1. CDR1 is MNHEY, CDR2 SMNVEV, per germline (reference sequence). The CDR3 is made up of 15 amino acids. Here the CDR3 reads CACSSRQGGTDTQYF. CDR3 DNA sequence: TGTGCCTGCAGCTCCCGACAGGGGGGGACAGATACGCAGTATTTT.

This clonotype is medium-sized by share. The chain couples TRBV29-1 to TRBJ1-1; no clear D. Germline CDR1 SQVTM, CDR2 ANQGSEA. V was pared by 6 bases and J by 4 bases, with 9 bases between. The CDR3 length is 11 residues. CDR3 residues: CSVRVGTEAFF. The CDR3 nucleotides read TGCAGCGTGAGGGTCGGCACTGAAGCTTTCTTT.

This clonotype was counted ten times or more. This chain joins TRBV21-1 and TRBJ2-3; the listed D gene, TRBD1, was not tested against the DNA. TRBV21-1 represents a pseudogene. The CDR3 has 16 amino acids. The CDR3 here is CASSNAGVKSSDTQYF. CDR3 bases: TGTGCCAGCAGCAATGCAGGGGTAAAGTCATCAGATACGCAGTATTTT.

This clonotype was observed at least ten times. The chain is built from TRBV18 and TRBJ2-5, with D possibly being TRBD1 (6 bases). In germline, CDR1 is KGHSH, CDR2 LQKENI. V dropped 4 bases and J dropped 1 base, with 16 bases sitting between them. The CDR3 length is 16 residues. The CDR3 nucleotides read TGTGCCAGCTCACAACCGGGACACGAAGCCCAAGAGACCCAGTACTTC. Protein product: CASSQPGHEAQETQYF.

This clonotype was seen many times. The chain is built from TRBV27 and TRBJ1-1, with D possibly matching TRBD1 (6 bases). V shed 4 bases and J shed 12 bases, with 18 bases lying between them. The CDR3 has 13 residues. CDR1 is MNHEY and CDR2 is SMNVEV in the germline V gene (reference sequence). The CDR3 is CASSYRDTSATFF. CDR3 nucleotide sequence: TGTGCCAGCAGTTATCGGGACACTTCGGCAACTTTCTTT.

Many counts were recorded for this clonotype. The rearrangement joins TRBV7-9 to TRBJ2-4; tentatively, D is TRBD1 (6 bases). CDR1 is SEHNR, CDR2 FQNEAQ, per germline (reference sequence). The CDR3 is made up of 12 amino acids. Trimming took 5 bases from V and 9 from J, leaving 11 bases between them. The CDR3 region is CASSPGTTIQYF. The CDR3 DNA follows: TGTGCCAGCAGCCCCGGGACAACCATTCAGTACTTC.

This clonotype was observed many times. V usage is TRBV2 and J usage is TRBJ2-7, with D maybe TRBD1 (6 bases). The ends were cut back, 8 bases at V and 2 bases at J, with 19 bases in the middle. The CDR3 length is 15 residues. From germline, CDR1 is SNHLY and CDR2 FYNNEI. The CDR3 here is CASPGDATSPYEQYF. CDR3 nucleotide sequence: TGTGCCAGCCCAGGGGATGCCACGTCCCCCTACGAGCAGTACTTC.

This clonotype was counted many times. The chain has TRBV6-6 and TRBJ1-1; TRBD1 matches at 9 bases. V lost 6 bases, J lost 4 bases, and 15 bases stayed unmatched. The CDR3 runs to 17 residues. Germline V gives CDR1 MNHNY, CDR2 SVGAGI (reference sequence). CDR3 sequence reads: CASRVGSGTGMGTEAFF. The CDR3 DNA follows: TGTGCCAGCAGGGTTGGTTCCGGGACAGGGATGGGCACTGAAGCTTTCTTT.

This clonotype was detected many times. The rearrangement links TRBV3-1 to TRBJ1-1, with 7 bases lining up with TRBD1. Germline V gene lookup returns CDR1 LGHDT and CDR2 YNNKEL (reference sequence). The CDR3 spans 15 residues. V shed 3 bases and J 7 bases; nucleotides not matched to a gene: 11. The CDR3 sequence is CASSHLQGVHGEAFF. CDR3 sequence (DNA): TGTGCCAGCAGCCACCTCCAGGGGGTCCACGGTGAAGCTTTCTTT.

There are many counts of this clonotype. The DNA of the CDR3 is TGTGCCAGCAGCCCAGGCGGGGGGCCGAGCAATCAGCCCCAGCATTTT. It translates to CASSPGGGPSNQPQHF. The V gene is TRBV27, the J gene TRBJ1-5, with D tentatively TRBD1 (6 bases). This CDR3 contains 16 residues. The V gene's germline CDR1 is MNHEY and CDR2 SMNVEV (reference sequence). The germline V and J ends were trimmed by 6 bases and 1 base, with 16 bases remaining between them.